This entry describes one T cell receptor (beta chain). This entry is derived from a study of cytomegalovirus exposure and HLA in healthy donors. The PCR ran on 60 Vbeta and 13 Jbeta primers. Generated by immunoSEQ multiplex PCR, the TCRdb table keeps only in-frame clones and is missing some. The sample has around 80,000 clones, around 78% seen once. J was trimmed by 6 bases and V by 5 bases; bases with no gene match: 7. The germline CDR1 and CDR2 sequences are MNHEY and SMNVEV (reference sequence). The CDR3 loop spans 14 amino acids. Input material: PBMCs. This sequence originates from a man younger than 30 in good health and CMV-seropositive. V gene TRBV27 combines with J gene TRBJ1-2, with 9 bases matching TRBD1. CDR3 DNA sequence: TGTGCCAGCAGTCATCGGACAGGGGTTCATGGCTACACCTTC. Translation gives CASSHRTGVHGYTF.